This T cell receptor beta chain was retrieved from a study of post-analysis software for immune sequencing data (dated by TCRdb to between 2014 and 2017). With respect to the entire study: Disease courses on record covered relapsing-remitting, secondary progressive and progressive-relapsing multiple sclerosis, though some patients had no subtype annotation. The patient repertoires were compared against roughly 12 previously published healthy control repertoires obtained from donors aged about 6 to 27 years. A subset of samples was prepared in parallel using single-end sample barcoding, then pooled and co-amplified after Illumina adapter ligation. Findings and caveats that apply to the study as a whole: Normalized Chao1 diversity was significantly lower in multiple sclerosis patients than controls, suggesting substantial peripheral T-cell clonal expansion. When samples were clustered directly using the F measure, samples prepared in the same batch co-clustered strongly, which prompted a batch-effect correction. The control group was slightly older than the multiple sclerosis patient group. Patients showed significantly higher frequencies than controls for five TRBV segments, among them TRBV5-6, TRBV5-1 and TRBV20-1.

The library was generated by PCR. The sequencer listed for this sample is Illumina HiSeq 2500. To reduce PCR and sequencing biases, unique molecular identifiers were built into the TCR beta cDNA libraries. Some 500,000 cDNA molecules were obtained per 1 to 10 million input T cells, so each molecule approximated one T cell. The same protocol used for the earlier healthy control dataset was applied to prepare and sequence the patient libraries. Within a given batch, samples were prepared together, multiplexed and sequenced on the same HiSeq lane. The authors' pipeline ran thus. MIGEC was used to process the raw barcoded reads, and molecular identifier groups with only a single read were discarded before consensus assembly and CDR3 extraction. VDJtools was used for post-analysis of the clonotype tables, with diversity normalized by down-sampling every dataset to the smallest sample size. Repertoire overlap clustering matched CDR3 amino acid but not nucleotide sequences to correct batch-related cross-sample contamination. TCRdb redid the processing of the public reads, applying fastp at Q25 and MiXCR, and retained in-frame beta chains. Rows with a matching CDR3 protein are joined into one entry that keeps the most common DNA and genes. The authors' filters were not applied to this entry. This sample gives roughly 570,000 distinct CDR3 sequences in total; under 40% of them show up just once. The ten largest clones take up 6% of the sample.

Concerning this clonotype itself: Its recognized antigen is unknown. Nothing much larger sits one base from this clone, and base qualities are not available.

To demonstrate the VDJtools post-analysis software, TCR beta repertoires were profiled from the peripheral blood of 10 to 15 young patients with multiple sclerosis. The patients with multiple sclerosis were children and adolescents between about 6 and 16 years of age. The CDR3 has 16 amino acids, counting the end cysteine and phenylalanine. Of all the DNA, just the CDR3 is kept, 48 bases in frame from base 1. Sequences SGHVS (CDR1) and FQNEAQ (CDR2) are obtained from the germline V gene. V lost 1 base and J lost 6 bases; the stretch between them is 18 bases long. The sample was blood. The chain is made from TRBV7-8 and TRBJ1-2; there is no confident call for the D gene. This clonotype was obtained from a girl younger than 18 with multiple sclerosis. The CDR3 here reads CASSLGVAGGPDGYTF. The nucleotide sequence is given as TGTGCCAGCAGCTTAGGAGTGGCGGGCGGGCCCGATGGCTACACCTTC.